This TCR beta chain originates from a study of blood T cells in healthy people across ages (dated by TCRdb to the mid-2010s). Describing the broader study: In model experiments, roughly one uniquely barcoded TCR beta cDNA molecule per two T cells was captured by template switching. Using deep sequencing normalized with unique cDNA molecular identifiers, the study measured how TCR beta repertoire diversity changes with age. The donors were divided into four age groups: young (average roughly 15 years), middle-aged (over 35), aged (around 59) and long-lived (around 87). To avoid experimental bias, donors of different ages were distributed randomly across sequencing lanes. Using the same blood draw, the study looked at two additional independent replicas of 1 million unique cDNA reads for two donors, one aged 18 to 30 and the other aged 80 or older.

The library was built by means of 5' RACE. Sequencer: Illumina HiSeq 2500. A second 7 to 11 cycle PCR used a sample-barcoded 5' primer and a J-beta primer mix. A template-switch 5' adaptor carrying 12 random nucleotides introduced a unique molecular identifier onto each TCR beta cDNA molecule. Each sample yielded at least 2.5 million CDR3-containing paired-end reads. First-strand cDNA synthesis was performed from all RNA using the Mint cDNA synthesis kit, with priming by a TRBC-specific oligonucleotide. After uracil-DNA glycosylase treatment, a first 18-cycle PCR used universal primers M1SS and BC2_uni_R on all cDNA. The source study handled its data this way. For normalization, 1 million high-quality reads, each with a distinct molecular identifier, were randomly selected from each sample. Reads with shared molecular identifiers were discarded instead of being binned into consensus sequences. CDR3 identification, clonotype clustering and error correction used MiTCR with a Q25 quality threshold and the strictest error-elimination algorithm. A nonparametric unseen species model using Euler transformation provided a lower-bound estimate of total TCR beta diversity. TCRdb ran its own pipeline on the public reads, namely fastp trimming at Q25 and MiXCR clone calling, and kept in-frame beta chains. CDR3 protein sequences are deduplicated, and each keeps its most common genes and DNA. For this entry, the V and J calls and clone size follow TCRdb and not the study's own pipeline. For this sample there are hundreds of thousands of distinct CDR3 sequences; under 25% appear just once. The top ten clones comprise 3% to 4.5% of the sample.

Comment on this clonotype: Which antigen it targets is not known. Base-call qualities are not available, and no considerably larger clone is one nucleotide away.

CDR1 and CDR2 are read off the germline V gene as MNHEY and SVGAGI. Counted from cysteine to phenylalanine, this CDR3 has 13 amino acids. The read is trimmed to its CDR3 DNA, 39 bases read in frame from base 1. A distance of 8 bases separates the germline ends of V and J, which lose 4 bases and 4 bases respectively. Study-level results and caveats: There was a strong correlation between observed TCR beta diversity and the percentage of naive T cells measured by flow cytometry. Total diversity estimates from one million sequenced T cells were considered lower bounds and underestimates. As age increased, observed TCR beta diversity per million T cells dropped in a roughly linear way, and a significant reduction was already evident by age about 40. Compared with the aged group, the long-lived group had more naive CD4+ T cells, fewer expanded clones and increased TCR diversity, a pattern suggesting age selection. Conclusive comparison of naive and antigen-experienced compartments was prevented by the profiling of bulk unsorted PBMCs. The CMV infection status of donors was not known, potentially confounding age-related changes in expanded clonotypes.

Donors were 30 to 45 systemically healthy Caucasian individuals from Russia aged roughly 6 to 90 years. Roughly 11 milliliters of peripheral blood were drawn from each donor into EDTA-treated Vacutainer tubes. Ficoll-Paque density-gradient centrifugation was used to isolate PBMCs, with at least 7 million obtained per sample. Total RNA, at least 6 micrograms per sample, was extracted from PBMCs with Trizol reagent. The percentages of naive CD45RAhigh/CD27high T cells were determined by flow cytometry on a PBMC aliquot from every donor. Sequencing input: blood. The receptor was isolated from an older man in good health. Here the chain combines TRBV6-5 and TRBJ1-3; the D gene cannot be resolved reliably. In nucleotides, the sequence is TGTGCCAGCAGTTCGACCATCGGAAACACCATATATTTT. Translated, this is CASSSTIGNTIYF.